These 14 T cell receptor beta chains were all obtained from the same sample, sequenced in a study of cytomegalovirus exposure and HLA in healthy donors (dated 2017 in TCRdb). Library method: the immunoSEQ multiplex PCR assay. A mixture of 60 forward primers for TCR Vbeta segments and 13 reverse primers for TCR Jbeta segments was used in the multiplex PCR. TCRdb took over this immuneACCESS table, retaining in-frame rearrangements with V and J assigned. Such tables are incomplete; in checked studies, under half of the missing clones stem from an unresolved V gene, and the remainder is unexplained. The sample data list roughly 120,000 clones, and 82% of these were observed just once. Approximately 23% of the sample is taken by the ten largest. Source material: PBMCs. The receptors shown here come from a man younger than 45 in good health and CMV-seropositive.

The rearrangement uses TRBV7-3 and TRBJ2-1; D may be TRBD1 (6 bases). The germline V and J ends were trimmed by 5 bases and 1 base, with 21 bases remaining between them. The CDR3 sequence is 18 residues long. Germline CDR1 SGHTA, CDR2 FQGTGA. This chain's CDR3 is CASSPRPRQDTSYNEQFF. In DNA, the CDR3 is TGTGCCAGCAGCCCCCGACCCAGACAGGACACTTCCTACAATGAGCAGTTCTTC.

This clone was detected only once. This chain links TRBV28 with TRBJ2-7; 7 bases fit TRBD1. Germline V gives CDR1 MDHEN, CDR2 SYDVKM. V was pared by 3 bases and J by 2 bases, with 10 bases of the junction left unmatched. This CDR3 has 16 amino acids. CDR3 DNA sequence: TGTGCCAGCAGTTTCCCTCGGGACAGCACACCCTACGAGCAGTACTTC. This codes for CASSFPRDSTPYEQYF. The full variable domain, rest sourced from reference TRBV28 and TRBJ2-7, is DVKVTQSSRYLVKRTGEKVFLECVQDMDHENMFWYRQDPGLGLRLIYFSYDVKMKEKGDIPEGYSVSREKKERFSLILESASTNQTSMYLCASSFPRDSTPYEQYFGPGTRLTVT.

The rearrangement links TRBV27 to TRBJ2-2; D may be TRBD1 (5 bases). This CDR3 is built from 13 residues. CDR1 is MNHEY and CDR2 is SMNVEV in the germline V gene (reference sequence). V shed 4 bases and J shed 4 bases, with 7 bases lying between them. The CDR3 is CASSSGFTGELFF. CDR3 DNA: TGTGCCAGCAGTTCAGGGTTCACCGGGGAGCTGTTTTTT.

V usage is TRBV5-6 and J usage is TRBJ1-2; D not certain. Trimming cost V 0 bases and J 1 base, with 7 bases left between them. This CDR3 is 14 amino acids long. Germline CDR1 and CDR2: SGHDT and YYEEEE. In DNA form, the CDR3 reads TGTGCCAGCAGCTTGGGCGGGATTAACTATGGCTACACCTTC. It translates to CASSLGGINYGYTF.

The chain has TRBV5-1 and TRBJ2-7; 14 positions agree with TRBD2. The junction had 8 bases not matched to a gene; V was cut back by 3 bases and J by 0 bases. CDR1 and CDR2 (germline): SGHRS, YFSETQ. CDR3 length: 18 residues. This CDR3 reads CASSSGLAGGISSYEQYF. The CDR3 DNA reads TGCGCCAGCAGCTCTGGACTAGCGGGGGGAATAAGCTCCTACGAGCAGTACTTC. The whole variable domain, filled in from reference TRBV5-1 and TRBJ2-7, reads KAGVTQTPRYLIKTRGQQVTLSCSPISGHRSVSWYQQTPGQGLQFLFEYFSETQRNKGNFPGRFSGRQFSNSRSEMNVSTLELGDSALYLCASSSGLAGGISSYEQYFGPGTRLTVT.

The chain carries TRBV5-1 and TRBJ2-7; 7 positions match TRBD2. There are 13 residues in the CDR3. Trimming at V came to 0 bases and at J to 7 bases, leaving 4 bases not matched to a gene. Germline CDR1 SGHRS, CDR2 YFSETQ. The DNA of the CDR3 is TGCGCCAGCAGCTTGGCCCCCGGGAGGGAGCAGTACGTC. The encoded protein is CASSLAPGREQYV.

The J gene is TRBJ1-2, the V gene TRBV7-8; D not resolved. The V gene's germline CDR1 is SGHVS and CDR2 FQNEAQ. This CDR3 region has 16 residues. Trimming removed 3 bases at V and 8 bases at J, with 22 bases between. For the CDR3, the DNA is TGTGCCAGCAGCTTTCAACCGCGGCAGTCGGATAGGGGCTACACCTTC. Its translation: CASSFQPRQSDRGYTF.

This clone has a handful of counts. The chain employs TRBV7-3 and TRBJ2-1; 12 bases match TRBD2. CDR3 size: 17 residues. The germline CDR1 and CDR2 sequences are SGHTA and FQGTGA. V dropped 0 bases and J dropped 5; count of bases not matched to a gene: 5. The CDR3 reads CASSLTGTSGGHNEQFF. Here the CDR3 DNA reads TGTGCCAGCAGCTTAACGGGAACTAGCGGGGGGCACAATGAGCAGTTCTTC.

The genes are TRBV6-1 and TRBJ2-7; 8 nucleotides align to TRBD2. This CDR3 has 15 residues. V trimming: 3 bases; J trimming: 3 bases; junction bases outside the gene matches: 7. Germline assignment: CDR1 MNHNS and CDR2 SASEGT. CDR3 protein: CASSELAGSVYEQYF. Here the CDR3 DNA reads TGTGCCAGCAGTGAGTTAGCGGGAAGTGTCTACGAGCAGTACTTC.

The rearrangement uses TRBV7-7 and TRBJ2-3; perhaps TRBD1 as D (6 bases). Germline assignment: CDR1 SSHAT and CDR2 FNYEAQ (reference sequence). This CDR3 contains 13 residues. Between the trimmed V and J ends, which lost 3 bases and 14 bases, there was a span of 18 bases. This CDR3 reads CASSLGIRDILYF. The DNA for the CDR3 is TGTGCCAGCAGCTTGGGGATCCGGGACATTTTGTATTTT.

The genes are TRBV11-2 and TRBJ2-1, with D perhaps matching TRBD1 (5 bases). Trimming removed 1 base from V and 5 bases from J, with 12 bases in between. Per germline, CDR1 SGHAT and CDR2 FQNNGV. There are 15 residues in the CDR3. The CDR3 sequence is CASSLGAGWNNEQFF. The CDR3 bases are TGTGCCAGCAGCTTAGGCGCAGGGTGGAACAATGAGCAGTTCTTC.

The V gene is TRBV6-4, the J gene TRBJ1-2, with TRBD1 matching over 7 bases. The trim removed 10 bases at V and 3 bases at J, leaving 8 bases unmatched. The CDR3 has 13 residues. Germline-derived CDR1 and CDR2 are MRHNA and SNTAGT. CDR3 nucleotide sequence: TGTGCCATACCTGACAGGGACGACTATGGCTACACCTTC. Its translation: CAIPDRDDYGYTF.

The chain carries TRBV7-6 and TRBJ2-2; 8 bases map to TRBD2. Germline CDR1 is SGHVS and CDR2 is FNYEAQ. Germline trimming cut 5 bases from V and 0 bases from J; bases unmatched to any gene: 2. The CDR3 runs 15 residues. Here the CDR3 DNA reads TGTGCCAGCAGCCCAGCGGGAGCGAACACCGGGGAGCTGTTTTTT. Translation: CASSPAGANTGELFF.

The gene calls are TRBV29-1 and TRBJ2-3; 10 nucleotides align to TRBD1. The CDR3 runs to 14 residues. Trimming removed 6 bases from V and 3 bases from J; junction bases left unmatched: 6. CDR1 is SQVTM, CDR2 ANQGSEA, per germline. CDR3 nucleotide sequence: TGCAGCGTGGCGGGACAGGGGATGACAGATACGCAGTATTTT. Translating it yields CSVAGQGMTDTQYF.